These T cell receptor beta chains were read from a single sample in a study of T-cell memory formation after mild COVID-19. In TCRdb, the 5' RACE reads were re-called with MiXCR into one record per CDR3 protein. The sample yields about 190,000 distinct CDR3 sequences, about 18% seen once. The sample was PBMCs or a T cell subset sorted from them (not recorded which). These receptor sequences come from an adult woman who had mild COVID-19 (a few samples of this study predate the infection). Cell type and time point are not known. CDR3s include the opening cysteine and the closing phenylalanine or tryptophan. Fields, in order: V gene, J gene, D gene, clone size, CDR3 protein. The D gene is left open where the match is weak. Clone size, where shown, is once, few, many, or a class for clones that have expanded.

TRBV12-3/TRBV12-4,TRBJ1-5,-,few,CASNPPGISNQPQHF
TRBV4-2,TRBJ2-3,TRBD2,-,CASSQDEVGLAGTDTQYF
TRBV11-2,TRBJ2-1,TRBD1,many,CASSSSDRGDNEQFF
TRBV12-3/TRBV12-4,TRBJ2-3,TRBD2,-,CASSLAGVADTQYF
TRBV7-9,TRBJ2-7,-,-,CASSLFTGNHEQYF
TRBV12-3/TRBV12-4,TRBJ2-3,-,many,CASSSARLTQYF
TRBV3-1,TRBJ2-3,TRBD2,-,CASSQGTSGRAQYF
TRBV5-6,TRBJ1-1,-,-,CASSRSIGSNTEAFF
TRBV24-1,TRBJ2-1,-,many,CATSDGGTNNEQFF
TRBV7-6,TRBJ2-1,-,-,CASSLAGRADYNEQFF
TRBV7-3,TRBJ2-1,TRBD2,-,CASSATGLTMNEQFF
TRBV4-1,TRBJ1-1,-,few,CASSQDRIGHPNTEAFF
TRBV6-2/TRBV6-3,TRBJ2-7,-,-,CASSYSNPAAYEQYF
TRBV4-2,TRBJ2-3,-,-,CASSRRPDTQYF
TRBV5-1,TRBJ2-7,-,few,CASKSNGEPSYEQYF
TRBV5-1,TRBJ2-3,-,-,CASSVVASTDTQYF
TRBV9,TRBJ2-3,TRBD1,few,CASSPTSGQGVRDTQYF
TRBV29-1,TRBJ1-1,-,-,CSSTGALNTEAFF
TRBV12-3/TRBV12-4,TRBJ1-2,TRBD1,few,CATNPGQGNYGYTF
TRBV5-1,TRBJ2-7,TRBD2,few,CASRRTSTSGSSYEQYF
TRBV18,TRBJ2-7,-,-,CASSPLWGYEQYF
TRBV10-3,TRBJ1-2,-,few,CAISESGGANYGYTF
TRBV9,TRBJ1-2,-,few,CASSASGGSLNYGYTF
TRBV12-3/TRBV12-4,TRBJ1-1,TRBD1,few,CASRATGGAFF
TRBV12-3/TRBV12-4,TRBJ2-3,-,few,CASSFNTQYF
TRBV29-1,TRBJ2-5,-,few,CSVEEGPETQYF
TRBV2,TRBJ2-1,-,-,CASTRGSTYNEQFF
TRBV12-3/TRBV12-4,TRBJ1-2,TRBD1,-,CASSLDRGVGYTF
TRBV5-1,TRBJ2-7,-,many,CASSLEGHTYEQYF
TRBV7-3,TRBJ2-2,-,few,CASSHPPNGELFF
TRBV6-5,TRBJ1-5,-,few,CANSIAPLEVQEPQHF
TRBV7-2,TRBJ2-7,TRBD1,few,CASSLAGTGSAQYF
TRBV6-6,TRBJ2-1,-,few,CASRFTGKSYNEQFF
TRBV4-2,TRBJ1-4,-,-,CASSQAPETNEKLFF
TRBV4-1,TRBJ2-7,-,-,CASSQGRTGKVKQYF